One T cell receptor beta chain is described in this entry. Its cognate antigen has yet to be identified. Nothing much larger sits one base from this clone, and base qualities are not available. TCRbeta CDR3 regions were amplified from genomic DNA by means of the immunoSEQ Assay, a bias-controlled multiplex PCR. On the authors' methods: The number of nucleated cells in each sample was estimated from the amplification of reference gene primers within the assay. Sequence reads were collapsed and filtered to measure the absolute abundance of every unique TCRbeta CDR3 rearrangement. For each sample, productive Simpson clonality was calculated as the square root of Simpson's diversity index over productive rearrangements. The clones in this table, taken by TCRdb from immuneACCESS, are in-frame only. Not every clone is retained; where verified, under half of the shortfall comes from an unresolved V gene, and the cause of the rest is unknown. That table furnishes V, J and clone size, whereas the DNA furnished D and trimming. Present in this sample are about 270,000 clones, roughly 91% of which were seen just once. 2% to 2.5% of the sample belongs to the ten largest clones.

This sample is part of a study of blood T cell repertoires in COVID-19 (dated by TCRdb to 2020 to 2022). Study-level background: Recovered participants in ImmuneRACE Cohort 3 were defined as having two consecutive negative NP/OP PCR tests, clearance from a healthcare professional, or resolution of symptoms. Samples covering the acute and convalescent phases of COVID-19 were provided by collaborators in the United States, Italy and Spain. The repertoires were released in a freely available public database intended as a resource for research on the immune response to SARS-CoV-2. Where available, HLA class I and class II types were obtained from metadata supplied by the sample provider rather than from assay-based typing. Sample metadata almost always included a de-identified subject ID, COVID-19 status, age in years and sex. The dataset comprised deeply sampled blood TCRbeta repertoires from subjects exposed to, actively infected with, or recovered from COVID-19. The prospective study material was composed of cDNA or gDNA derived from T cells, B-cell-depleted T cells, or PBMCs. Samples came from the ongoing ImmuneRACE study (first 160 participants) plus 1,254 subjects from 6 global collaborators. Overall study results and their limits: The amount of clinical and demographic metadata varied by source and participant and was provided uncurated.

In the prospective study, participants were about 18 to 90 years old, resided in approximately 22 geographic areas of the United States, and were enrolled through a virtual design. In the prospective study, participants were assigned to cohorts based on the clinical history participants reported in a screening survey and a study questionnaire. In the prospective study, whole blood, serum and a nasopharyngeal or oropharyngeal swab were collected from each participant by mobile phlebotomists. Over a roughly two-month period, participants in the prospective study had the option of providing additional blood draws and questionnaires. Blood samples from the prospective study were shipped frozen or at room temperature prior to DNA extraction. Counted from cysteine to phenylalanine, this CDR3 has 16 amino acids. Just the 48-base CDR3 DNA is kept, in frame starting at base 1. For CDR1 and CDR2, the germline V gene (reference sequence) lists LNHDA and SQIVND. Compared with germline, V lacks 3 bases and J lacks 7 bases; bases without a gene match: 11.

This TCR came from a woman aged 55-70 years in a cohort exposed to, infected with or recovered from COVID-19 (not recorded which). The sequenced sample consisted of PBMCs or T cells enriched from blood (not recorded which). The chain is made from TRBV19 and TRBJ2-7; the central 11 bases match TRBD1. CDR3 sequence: CASSIGAGTGGREQYF. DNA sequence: TGTGCCAGTAGTATTGGAGCCGGGACAGGGGGTAGGGAGCAGTACTTC.